This TCR beta chain was sequenced during a study of blood T cell repertoires in COVID-19. Background on the study: Researchers got acute and convalescent COVID-19 samples from the United States, Italy and Spain. PBMCs, B-cell-depleted T cells, or T cells were the source of the cDNA or gDNA that made up the material.

Original processing methods: For nucleated cells, counts were estimated from reference gene primer amplification. Clones were read by immunoSEQ multiplex PCR, and TCRdb kept only the in-frame ones, dropping some. For V, J and clone size, that table is used; D and trimming come from the DNA. The table records around 68,000 clones, roughly three quarters of them present only once. The CDR3 is 13 residues long. Germline CDR1 and CDR2: KGHSH and LQKENI. Losses at the gene ends were 1 base for V and 6 bases for J; bases not matched to a gene: 2. Sample: peripheral blood. The TCR comes from a human donor in a cohort sampled during active COVID-19. The gene calls are TRBV18 and TRBJ2-7; 8 bases agree with TRBD1. The CDR3: CASSPLDRGEQYF. CDR3 in DNA: TGTGCCAGCTCACCACTAGACAGGGGCGAGCAGTACTTC.